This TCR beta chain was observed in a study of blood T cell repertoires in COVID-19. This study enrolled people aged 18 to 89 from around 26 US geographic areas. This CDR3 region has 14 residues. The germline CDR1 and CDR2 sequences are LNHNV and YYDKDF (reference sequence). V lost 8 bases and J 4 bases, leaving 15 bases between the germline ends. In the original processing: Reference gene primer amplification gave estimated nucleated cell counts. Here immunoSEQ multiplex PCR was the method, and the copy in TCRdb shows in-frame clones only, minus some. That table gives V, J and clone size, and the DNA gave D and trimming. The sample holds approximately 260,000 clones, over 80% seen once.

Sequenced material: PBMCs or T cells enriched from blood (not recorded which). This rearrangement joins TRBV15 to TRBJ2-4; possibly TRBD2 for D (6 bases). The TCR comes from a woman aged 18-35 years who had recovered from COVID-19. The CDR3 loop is CATSAGKKKNIQYF. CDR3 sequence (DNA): TGTGCCACCTCAGCGGGTAAGAAGAAAAACATTCAGTACTTC.